The clone carrying this TCR beta chain was seen ten or more times. The data were taken from a study of patients and donors after allogeneic stem cell transplantation. This CDR3 spans 15 amino acids. Per germline, CDR1 SQVTM and CDR2 ANQGSEA. V lost 3 bases and J lost 4, with 16 bases in between. Each CDR3 protein gets one entry after TCRdb re-called the RT-PCR reads with MiXCR. The sample yields about 87,000 distinct CDR3 sequences, around 5% seen once. J is TRBJ2-1 and V is TRBV29-1; tentative D call: TRBD2 (6 bases). The receptor's source is a human donor who was either an allogeneic HSCT recipient or a stem cell or donor lymphocyte infusion donor (not recorded which). It is not recorded whose cells these are; they may come from a transplant donor. The material sequenced was blood, either unsorted or a sorted T cell fraction (not recorded which). The CDR3 protein is CSVEGTGVTYNEQFF. CDR3 DNA sequence: TGCAGCGTTGAGGGTACGGGGGTAACATACAATGAGCAGTTCTTC.